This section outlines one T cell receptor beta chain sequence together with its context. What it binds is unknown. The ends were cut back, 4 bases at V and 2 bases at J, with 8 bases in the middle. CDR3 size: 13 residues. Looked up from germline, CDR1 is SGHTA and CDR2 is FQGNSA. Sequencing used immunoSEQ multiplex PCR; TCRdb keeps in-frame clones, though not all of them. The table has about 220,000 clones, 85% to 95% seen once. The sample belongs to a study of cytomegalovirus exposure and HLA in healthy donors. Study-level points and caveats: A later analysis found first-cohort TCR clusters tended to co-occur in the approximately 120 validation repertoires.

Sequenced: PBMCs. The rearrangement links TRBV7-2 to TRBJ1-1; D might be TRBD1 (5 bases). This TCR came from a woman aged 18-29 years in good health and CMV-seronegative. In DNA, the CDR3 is TGTGCCAGCAGCTCTGGGGCTAACACTGAAGCTTTCTTT. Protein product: CASSSGANTEAFF.